This T cell receptor beta chain was captured by sequencing in a study of cytomegalovirus exposure and HLA in healthy donors. At the time of sampling, donors were nominally healthy, though unrecorded immune exposures were likely. Germline CDR1 is MDHEN and CDR2 is SYDVKM. The V segment lost 6 bases and the J segment 6 bases; nucleotides outside the gene matches: 5. The CDR3 totals 15 residues. PCR primers comprised 60 Vbeta and 13 Jbeta primers. Method: immunoSEQ multiplex PCR; TCRdb's copy keeps in-frame clones and lacks some. Of about 190,000 clones in the sample, 86% were seen once. This sequence was found in a woman aged 25 to 39 in good health and CMV-seronegative. This sequence joins TRBV28 and TRBJ2-2; 12 bases map to TRBD2. Sequencing used PBMCs. The CDR3 reads CASSQTSGSPGELFF. The DNA of the CDR3 is TGTGCCAGCAGCCAGACTAGCGGGAGCCCCGGGGAGCTGTTTTTT.